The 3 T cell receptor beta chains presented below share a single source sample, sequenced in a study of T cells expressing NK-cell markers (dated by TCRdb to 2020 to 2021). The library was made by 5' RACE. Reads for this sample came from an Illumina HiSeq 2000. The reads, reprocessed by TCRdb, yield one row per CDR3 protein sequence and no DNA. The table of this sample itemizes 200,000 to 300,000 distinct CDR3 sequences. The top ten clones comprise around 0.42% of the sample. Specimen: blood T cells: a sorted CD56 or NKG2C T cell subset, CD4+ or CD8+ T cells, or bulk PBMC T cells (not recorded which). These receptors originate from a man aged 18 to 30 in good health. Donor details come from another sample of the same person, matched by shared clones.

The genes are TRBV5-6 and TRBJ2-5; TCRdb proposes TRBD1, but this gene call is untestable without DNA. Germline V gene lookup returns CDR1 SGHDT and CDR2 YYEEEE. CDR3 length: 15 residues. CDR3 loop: CASSWARAVRETQYF.

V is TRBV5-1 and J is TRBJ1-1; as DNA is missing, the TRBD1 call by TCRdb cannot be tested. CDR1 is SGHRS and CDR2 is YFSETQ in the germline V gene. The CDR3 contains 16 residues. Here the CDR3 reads CASSLRGLPLNTEAFF.

CDR3 protein: CASRDINTGELFF. J is TRBJ2-2 and V is TRBV10-3; the TCRdb call, TRBD1, lacks DNA for checking. The CDR3 has 13 residues. Germline-derived CDR1 and CDR2 are ENHRY and SYGVKD.